The text below deals with one TCR beta chain. The target antigen is unknown. One end of the junction fails to match germline, which may point to a read error. From the germline J gene comes the end of the CDR3, since the read stops 3 residues before it. This sample was included in a study of T cells in women clearing cervical HPV infection. Looking at the study overall: Controls' single incident HPV16 infection cleared within 12 months without precancer. Blood came at first lesion visit for cases, post-clearance for controls. Study findings and constraints: Controls had more TRBV6-7 (0.16%) than cases (about 0.11%). Cases and controls were distinguished at AUC about 0.8 by richness and V genes.

The CDR3 consists of 14 residues. Per germline, CDR1 SEHNR and CDR2 FQNEAQ (reference sequence). Using immunoSEQ multiplex PCR, the repertoire was profiled, and TCRdb retains in-frame clones only, with some absent. The data include about 24,000 clones; the top ten clones carry roughly 5.9%. The sequencing sample was made of blood buffy coat. This receptor was taken from a woman between 18 and 75 years old with a cervical HPV16 infection that either progressed to CIN3+ or cleared (not recorded which). This chain links TRBV7-9 with TRBJ2-3; the D is unclear. The covered CDR3 bases are TGTGCCCGCAGCCAAGCAACCCACACAGATACG. Amino acid sequence: CARSQATHTDT. The whole CDR3 region reads CARSQATHTDTQYF.